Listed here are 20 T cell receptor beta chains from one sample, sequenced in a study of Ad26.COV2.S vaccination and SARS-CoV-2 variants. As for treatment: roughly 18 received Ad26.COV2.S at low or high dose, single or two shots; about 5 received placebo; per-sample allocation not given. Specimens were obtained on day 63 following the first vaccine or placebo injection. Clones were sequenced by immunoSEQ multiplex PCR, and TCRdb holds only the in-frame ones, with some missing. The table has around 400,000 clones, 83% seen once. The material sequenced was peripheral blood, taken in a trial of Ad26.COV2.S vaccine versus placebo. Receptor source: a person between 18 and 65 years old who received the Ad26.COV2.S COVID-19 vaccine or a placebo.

The CDR3 DNA reads as TGTGCCAGCAGCTTAGACCTCCCTCCCTACGAGCAGTACTTC. It is translated as CASSLDLPPYEQYF. The chain recombines TRBV7-9 with TRBJ2-7, with D unresolved. Trimming took 1 base from V and 2 from J, leaving 9 bases between them. Germline V lookup: CDR1 SEHNR, CDR2 FQNEAQ (reference sequence). This CDR3 region has 14 residues.

Here the CDR3 DNA reads TGCGCCAGCAGCTTCGCGCGGATCCAAGAGACCCAGTACTTC. Protein product: CASSFARIQETQYF. V gene TRBV5-1 combines with J gene TRBJ2-5; D uncertain. This CDR3 contains 14 residues. Germline V gene data show CDR1 as SGHRS and CDR2 as YFSETQ. Between the trimmed V and J ends, which lost 2 bases and 1 base, there was a span of 9 bases.

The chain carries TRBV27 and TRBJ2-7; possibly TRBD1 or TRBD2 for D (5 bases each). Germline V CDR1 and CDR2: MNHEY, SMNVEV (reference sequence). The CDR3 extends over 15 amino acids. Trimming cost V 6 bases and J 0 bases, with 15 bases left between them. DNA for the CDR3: TGTGCCAGCAGGATCGGGACGTTCAGCTCCTACGAGCAGTACTTC. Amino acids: CASRIGTFSSYEQYF.

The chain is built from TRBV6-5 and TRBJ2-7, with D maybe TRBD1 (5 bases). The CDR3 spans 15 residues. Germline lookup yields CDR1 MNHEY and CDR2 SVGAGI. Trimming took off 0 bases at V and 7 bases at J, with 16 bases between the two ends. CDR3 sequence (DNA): TGTGCCAGCAGTTACTCGATGCAGGGAATGCGGGAGCAGTACTTC. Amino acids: CASSYSMQGMREQYF.

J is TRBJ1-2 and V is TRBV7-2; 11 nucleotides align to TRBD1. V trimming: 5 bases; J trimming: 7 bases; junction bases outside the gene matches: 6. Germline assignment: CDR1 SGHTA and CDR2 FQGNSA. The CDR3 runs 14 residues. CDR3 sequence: CASSLGTGGGGYTF. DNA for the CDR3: TGTGCCAGCAGCCTAGGGACAGGGGGGGGTGGCTACACCTTC.

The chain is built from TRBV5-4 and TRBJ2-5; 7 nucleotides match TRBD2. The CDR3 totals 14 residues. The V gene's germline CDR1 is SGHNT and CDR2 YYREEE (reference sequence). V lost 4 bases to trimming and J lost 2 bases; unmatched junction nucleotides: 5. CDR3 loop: CASSGSGLQETQYF. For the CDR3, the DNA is TGTGCCAGCAGCGGCTCGGGACTACAAGAGACCCAGTACTTC.

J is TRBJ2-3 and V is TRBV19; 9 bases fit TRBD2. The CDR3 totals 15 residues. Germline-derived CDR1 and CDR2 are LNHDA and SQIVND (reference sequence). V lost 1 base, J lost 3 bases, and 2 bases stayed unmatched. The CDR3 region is CASSIGAGGTDTQYF. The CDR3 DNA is TGTGCCAGTAGTATAGGTGCGGGGGGGACAGATACGCAGTATTTT.

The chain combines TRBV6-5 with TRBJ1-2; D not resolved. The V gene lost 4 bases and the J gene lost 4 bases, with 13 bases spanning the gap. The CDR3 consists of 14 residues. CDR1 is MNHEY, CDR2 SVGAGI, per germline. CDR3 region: CASSSMGSAYGYTF. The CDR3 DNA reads TGTGCCAGCAGTTCTATGGGGTCTGCCTATGGCTACACCTTC.

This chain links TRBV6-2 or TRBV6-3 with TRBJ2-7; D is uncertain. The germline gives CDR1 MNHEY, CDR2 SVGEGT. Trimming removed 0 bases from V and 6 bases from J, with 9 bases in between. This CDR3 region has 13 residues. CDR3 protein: CASSYSVPAEQYF. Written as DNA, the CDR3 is TGTGCCAGCAGTTACTCTGTACCCGCCGAGCAGTACTTC.

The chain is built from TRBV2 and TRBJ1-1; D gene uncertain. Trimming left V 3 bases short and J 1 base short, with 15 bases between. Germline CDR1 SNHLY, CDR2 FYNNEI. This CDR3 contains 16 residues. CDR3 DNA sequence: TGTGCCAGCAGTGAGGTAATTGGGGTAAGGAACACTGAAGCTTTCTTT. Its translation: CASSEVIGVRNTEAFF. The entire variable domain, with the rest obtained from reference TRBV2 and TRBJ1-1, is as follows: EPEVTQTPSHQVTQMGQEVILRCVPISNHLYFYWYRQILGQKVEFLVSFYNNEISEKSEIFDDQFSVERPDGSNFTLKIRSTKLEDSAMYFCASSEVIGVRNTEAFFGQGTRLTVV.

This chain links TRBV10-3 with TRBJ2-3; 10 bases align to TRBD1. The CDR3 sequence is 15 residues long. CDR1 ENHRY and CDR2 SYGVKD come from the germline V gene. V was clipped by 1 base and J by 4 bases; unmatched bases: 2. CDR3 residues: CAISEWTGGSDTQYF. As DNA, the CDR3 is TGTGCCATCAGTGAGTGGACAGGGGGATCAGATACGCAGTATTTT.

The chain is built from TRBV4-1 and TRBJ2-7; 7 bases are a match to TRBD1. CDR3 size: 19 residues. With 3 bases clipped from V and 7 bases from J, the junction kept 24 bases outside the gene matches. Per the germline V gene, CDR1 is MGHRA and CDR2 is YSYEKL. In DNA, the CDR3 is TGCGCCAGCAGCCACCCTGGTCGCTATGGGGACAGCCAGCAATTTGAGCAGTACTTC. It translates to CASSHPGRYGDSQQFEQYF.

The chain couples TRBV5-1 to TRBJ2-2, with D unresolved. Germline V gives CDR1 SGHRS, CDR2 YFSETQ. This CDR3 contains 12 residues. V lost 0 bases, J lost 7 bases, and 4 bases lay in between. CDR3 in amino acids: CASSLGHGELFF. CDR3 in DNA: TGCGCCAGCAGCTTGGGTCACGGGGAGCTGTTTTTT.

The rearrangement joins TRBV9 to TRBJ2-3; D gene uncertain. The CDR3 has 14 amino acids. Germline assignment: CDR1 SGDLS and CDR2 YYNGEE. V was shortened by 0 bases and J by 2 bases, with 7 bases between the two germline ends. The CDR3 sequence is CASSVGLITDTQYF. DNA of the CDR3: TGTGCCAGCAGCGTAGGCCTTATCACAGATACGCAGTATTTT. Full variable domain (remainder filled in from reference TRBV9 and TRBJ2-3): DSGVTQTPKHLITATGQRVTLRCSPRSGDLSVYWYQQSLDQGLQFLIQYYNGEERAKGNILERFSAQQFPDLHSELNLSSLELGDSALYFCASSVGLITDTQYFGPGTRLTVL.

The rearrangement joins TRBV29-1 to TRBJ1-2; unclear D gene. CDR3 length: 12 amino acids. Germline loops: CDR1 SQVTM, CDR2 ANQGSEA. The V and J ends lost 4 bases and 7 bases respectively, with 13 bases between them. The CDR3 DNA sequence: TGCAGCGTTGGAAAACCCGAAGGTGGCTACACCTTC. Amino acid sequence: CSVGKPEGGYTF.

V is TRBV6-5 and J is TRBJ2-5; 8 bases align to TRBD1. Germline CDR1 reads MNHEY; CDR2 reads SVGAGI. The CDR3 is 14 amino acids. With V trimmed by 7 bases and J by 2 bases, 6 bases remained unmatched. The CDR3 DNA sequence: TGTGCCAGCATCACCTACAGGGGGCAAGAGACCCAGTACTTC. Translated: CASITYRGQETQYF.

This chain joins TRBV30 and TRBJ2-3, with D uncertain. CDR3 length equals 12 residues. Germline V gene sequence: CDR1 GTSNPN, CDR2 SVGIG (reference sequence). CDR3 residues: CARESGSDTQYF. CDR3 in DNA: TGTGCTAGGGAATCTGGGTCAGATACGCAGTATTTT.

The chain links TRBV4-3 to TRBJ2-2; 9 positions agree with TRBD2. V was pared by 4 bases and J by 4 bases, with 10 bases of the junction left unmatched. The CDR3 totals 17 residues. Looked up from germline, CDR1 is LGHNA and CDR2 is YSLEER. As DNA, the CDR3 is TGCGCCAGCAGCCCAGGGGTAGCGGGGGTAACCACCGGGGAGCTGTTTTTT. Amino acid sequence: CASSPGVAGVTTGELFF.

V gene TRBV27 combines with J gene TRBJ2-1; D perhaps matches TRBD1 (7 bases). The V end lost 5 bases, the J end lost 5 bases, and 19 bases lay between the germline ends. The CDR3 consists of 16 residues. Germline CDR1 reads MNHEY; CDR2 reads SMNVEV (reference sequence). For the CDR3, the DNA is TGTGCCAGCAGTCAGGGGGGCGGGCCCTCTCACAATGAGCAGTTCTTC. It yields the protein CASSQGGGPSHNEQFF.

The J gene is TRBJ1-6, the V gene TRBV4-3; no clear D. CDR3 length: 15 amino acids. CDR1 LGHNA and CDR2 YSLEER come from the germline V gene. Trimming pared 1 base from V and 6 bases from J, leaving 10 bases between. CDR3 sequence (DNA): TGCGCCAGCAGCCAAGGTTTCGCGATTAATTCACCCCTCCACTTT. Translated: CASSQGFAINSPLHF.